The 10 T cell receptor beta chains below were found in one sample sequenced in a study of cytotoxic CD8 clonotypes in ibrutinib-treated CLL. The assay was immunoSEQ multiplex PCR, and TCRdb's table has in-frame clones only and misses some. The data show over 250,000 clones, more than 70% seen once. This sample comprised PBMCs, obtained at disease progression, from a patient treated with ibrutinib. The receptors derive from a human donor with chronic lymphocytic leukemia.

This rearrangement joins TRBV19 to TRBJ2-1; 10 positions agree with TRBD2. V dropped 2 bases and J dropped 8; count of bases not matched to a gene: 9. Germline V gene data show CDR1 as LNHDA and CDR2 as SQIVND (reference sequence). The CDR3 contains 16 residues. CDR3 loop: CASSISGSGRDDEQFF. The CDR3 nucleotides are TGTGCCAGTAGTATAAGCGGGAGCGGGAGGGACGATGAGCAGTTCTTC.

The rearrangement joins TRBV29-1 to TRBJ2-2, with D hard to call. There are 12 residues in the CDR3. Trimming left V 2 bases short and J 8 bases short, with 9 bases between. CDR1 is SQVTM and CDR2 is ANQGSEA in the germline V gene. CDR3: CSVESYPGELFF. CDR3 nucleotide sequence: TGCAGCGTTGAATCATATCCAGGGGAGCTGTTTTTT.

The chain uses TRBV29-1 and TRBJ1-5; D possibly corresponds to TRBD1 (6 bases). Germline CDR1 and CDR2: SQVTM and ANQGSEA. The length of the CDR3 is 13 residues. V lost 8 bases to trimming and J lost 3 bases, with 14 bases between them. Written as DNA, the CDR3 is TGCAGCTACCGCCGGGACAACAATCAGCCCCAGCATTTT. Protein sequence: CSYRRDNNQPQHF. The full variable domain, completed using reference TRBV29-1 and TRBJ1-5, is SAVISQKPSRDICQRGTSLTIQCQVDSQVTMMFWYRQQPGQSLTLIATANQGSEATYESGFVIDKFPISRPNLTFSTLTVSNMSPEDSSIYLCSYRRDNNQPQHFGDGTRLSIL.

CDR3 loop: CASSFSRDALDYGYTF. CDR3 bases: TGTGCCAGCAGCTTCTCGCGGGACGCTTTGGACTATGGCTACACCTTC. The rearrangement links TRBV11-2 to TRBJ1-2; a possible D gene is TRBD1 (5 bases). The CDR3 loop spans 16 amino acids. Germline values: CDR1 SGHAT, CDR2 FQNNGV. The V end was cut by 3 bases, the J end by 3 bases, with 17 bases between.

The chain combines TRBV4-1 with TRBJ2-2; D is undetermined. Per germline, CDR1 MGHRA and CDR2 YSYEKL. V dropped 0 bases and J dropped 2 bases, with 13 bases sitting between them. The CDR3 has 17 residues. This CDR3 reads CASSQDLNFLNTGELFF. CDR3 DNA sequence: TGCGCCAGCAGCCAAGATTTAAACTTCCTAAACACCGGGGAGCTGTTTTTT.

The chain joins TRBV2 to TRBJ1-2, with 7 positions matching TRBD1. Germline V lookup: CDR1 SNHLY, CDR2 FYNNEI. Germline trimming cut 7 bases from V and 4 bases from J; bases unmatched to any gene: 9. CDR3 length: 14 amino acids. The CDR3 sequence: CASTEGRGTYGYTF. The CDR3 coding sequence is TGTGCCAGCACTGAGGGCAGGGGGACCTATGGCTACACCTTC.

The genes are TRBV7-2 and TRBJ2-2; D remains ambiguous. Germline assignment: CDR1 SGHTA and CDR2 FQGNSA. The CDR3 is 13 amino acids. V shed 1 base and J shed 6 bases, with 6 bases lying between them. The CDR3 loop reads CASSLGRAGELFF. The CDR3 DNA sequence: TGTGCCAGCAGCTTAGGACGGGCCGGGGAGCTGTTTTTT.

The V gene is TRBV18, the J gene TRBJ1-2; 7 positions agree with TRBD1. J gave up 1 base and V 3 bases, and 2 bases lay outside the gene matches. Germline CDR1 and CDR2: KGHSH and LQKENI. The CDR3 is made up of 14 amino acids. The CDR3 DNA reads TGTGCCAGCTCACCGCGACAGGGTAACTATGGCTACACCTTC. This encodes CASSPRQGNYGYTF.

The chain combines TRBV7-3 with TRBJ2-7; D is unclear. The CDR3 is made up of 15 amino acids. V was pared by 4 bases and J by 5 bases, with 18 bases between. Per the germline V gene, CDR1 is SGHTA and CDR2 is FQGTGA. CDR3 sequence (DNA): TGTGCCAGCAGCTCCGGGCCCACTGAGGCGAACGAGCAGTACTTC. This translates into CASSSGPTEANEQYF.

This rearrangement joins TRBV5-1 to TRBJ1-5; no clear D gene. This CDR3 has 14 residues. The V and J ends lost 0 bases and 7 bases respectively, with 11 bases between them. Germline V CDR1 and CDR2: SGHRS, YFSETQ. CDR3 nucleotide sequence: TGCGCCAGCAGCTTGGCGTCAGGAGAGCAGCCCCAGCATTTT. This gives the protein CASSLASGEQPQHF.